This entry lists 21 T cell receptor beta chains sequenced from one sample in a study of graft-versus-host responses after intestinal transplantation. Using immunoSEQ multiplex PCR, the repertoire was profiled, and TCRdb retains in-frame clones only, with some absent. The table has over 70,000 clones, 90% seen once; the top ten hold 4%. Their antigen targets remain unknown. The source was unstimulated CD8+ T cells sorted from spleen or lymph node cells, collected before transplant. The receptors shown here come from a human donor who was the organ donor for an intestinal transplant.

V usage is TRBV6-6 and J usage is TRBJ2-7, with 8 bases matching TRBD1. J lost 3 bases, V lost 3 bases, and 4 bases had no gene match. CDR3 size: 14 residues. Germline assignment: CDR1 MNHNY and CDR2 SVGAGI (reference sequence). The CDR3 DNA is TGTGCCAGCAGTTATGACAGGGGAGGCTACGAGCAGTACGTC. It encodes CASSYDRGGYEQYV.

The chain links TRBV4-3 to TRBJ1-3; no firm D call. Germline values: CDR1 LGHNA, CDR2 YSLEER. The CDR3 loop spans 15 amino acids. V gave up 0 bases and J gave up 4 bases, with 10 bases separating them. The CDR3 loop reads CASSQDLYGGNTIYF. In DNA, the CDR3 is TGCGCCAGCAGCCAAGATCTCTACGGGGGAAACACCATATATTTT.

This clone was recorded a few times. The chain carries TRBV6-6 and TRBJ2-7; D may be TRBD1 (5 bases). V lost 2 bases to trimming and J lost 4 bases, with 15 bases between them. CDR3 length: 15 residues. Germline CDR1 reads MNHNY; CDR2 reads SVGAGI (reference sequence). In DNA, the CDR3 is TGTGCCAGCAGTTACCGCCGGGCAGGGTTGTACGAGCAGTACGTC. Its protein product is CASSYRRAGLYEQYV.

The genes are TRBV30 and TRBJ2-5; 8 bases agree with TRBD1. The CDR3 has 17 amino acids. The V gene end was trimmed by 0 bases and the J gene end by 1 base; junction bases not matched to a gene: 10. Germline CDR1 GTSNPN, CDR2 SVGIG (reference sequence). Here the CDR3 reads CAWSVLRQGLPQETQYF. The CDR3 DNA is TGTGCCTGGAGTGTACTCCGACAGGGGCTCCCCCAAGAGACCCAGTACTTC.

V gene TRBV7-9 combines with J gene TRBJ2-1; possibly TRBD2 for D (7 bases). CDR3 length: 14 residues. V was shortened by 6 bases and J by 6 bases, with 15 bases between the two germline ends. Germline V CDR1 and CDR2: SEHNR, FQNEAQ (reference sequence). CDR3 in amino acids: CASRGGAASNEQFF. The CDR3 coding sequence is TGTGCCAGCAGGGGGGGGGCAGCAAGCAATGAGCAGTTCTTC. The full variable domain, its missing parts supplied by reference TRBV7-9 and TRBJ2-1, is DTGVSQNPRHKITKRGQNVTFRCDPISEHNRLYWYRQTLGQGPEFLTYFQNEAQLEKSRLLSDRFSAERPKGSFSTLEIQRTEQGDSAMYLCASRGGAASNEQFFGPGTRLTVL.

The gene calls are TRBV9 and TRBJ2-5, with 8 bases aligning to TRBD1. V lost 3 bases, J lost 5 bases, and 3 bases stayed unmatched. Per the germline V gene, CDR1 is SGDLS and CDR2 is YYNGEE. CDR3 size: 13 residues. This CDR3 is CASSGQGRETQYF. For the CDR3, the DNA is TGTGCCAGCAGCGGACAGGGGCGGGAGACCCAGTACTTC.

The chain employs TRBV6-1 and TRBJ2-1, with 10 bases lining up with TRBD2. This CDR3 comprises 16 residues. With V trimmed by 2 bases and J by 9 bases, 10 bases remained unmatched. CDR1 is MNHNS, CDR2 SASEGT, per germline. CDR3 nucleotide sequence: TGTGCCAGCAGTGAAACTAGCCTAGCGGGGGAGCTTGAGCAGTTCTTC. Translated: CASSETSLAGELEQFF.

This chain uses TRBV6-4 with TRBJ2-5; D might be TRBD1 (6 bases). Trimming shortened V by 9 bases and J by 3 bases, and 14 bases separated the two germline ends. Germline V gene lookup returns CDR1 MRHNA and CDR2 SNTAGT. The CDR3 covers 13 residues. The CDR3 DNA follows: TGTGCCAGTAGCGAGGGGGAAGAAGAGACCCAGTACTTC. Translating it yields CASSEGEEETQYF.

The chain is built from TRBV6-1 and TRBJ2-1; 7 bases line up with TRBD1. This CDR3 contains 13 residues. CDR1 is MNHNS, CDR2 SASEGT, per germline. The J segment lost 4 bases and the V segment lost 6 bases, leaving 3 bases of the junction unmatched. The CDR3 coding sequence is TGTGCCAGCAGCCGGGACAGATACAATGAGCAGTTCTTC. Translating gives CASSRDRYNEQFF.

The chain links TRBV5-6 to TRBJ2-3; D ambiguous. Germline lookup yields CDR1 SGHDT and CDR2 YYEEEE. V was cut by 0 bases and J by 4 bases, with 6 bases left in between. This CDR3 is built from 13 residues. The CDR3 nucleotides read TGTGCCAGCAGCTTGGTTAACTCAGATACGCAGTATTTT. This codes for CASSLVNSDTQYF.

This clone came up once. V gene TRBV6-5 combines with J gene TRBJ1-1; no definite D call. CDR1 is MNHEY and CDR2 is SVGAGI in the germline V gene. The V gene lost 6 bases and the J gene lost 8 bases, with 16 bases spanning the gap. The length of the CDR3 is 13 residues. The CDR3 reads CASSPQEGWEAFF. As DNA, the CDR3 is TGTGCCAGCAGCCCCCAGGAAGGATGGGAAGCTTTCTTT.

The CDR3 sequence is CASSLIGLAGLRDGELFF. The CDR3 DNA reads TGTGCCAGCAGTTTAATCGGACTAGCCGGATTGAGGGACGGGGAGCTGTTTTTT. This chain connects TRBV28 to TRBJ2-2, with TRBD2 matching 8 bases. J lost 7 bases, V lost 2 bases, and 15 bases had no gene match. The CDR3 covers 18 residues. CDR1 is MDHEN, CDR2 SYDVKM, per germline.

V usage is TRBV12-2 and J usage is TRBJ2-2; the DNA was not used to check the table's D call, TRBD2. TRBV12-2 is given as a pseudogene. The CDR3 runs to 15 residues. The CDR3 loop reads CASPSGGLNTGELFF. The CDR3 DNA sequence: TGTGCAAGCCCTAGCGGGGGGTTGAACACCGGGGAGCTGTTTTTT.

The V gene is TRBV6-6, the J gene TRBJ1-5; 9 bases agree with TRBD1. CDR3 length equals 16 residues. The germline CDR1 and CDR2 sequences are MNHNY and SVGAGI (reference sequence). With 5 bases clipped from V and 6 bases from J, the junction kept 11 bases outside the gene matches. This CDR3 reads CASSNRGRGLGQPQHF. Written as DNA, the CDR3 is TGTGCCAGCAGTAACAGGGGGCGCGGGTTGGGTCAGCCCCAGCATTTT.

The chain carries TRBV13 and TRBJ2-7, with TRBD1 identical over 7 bases. The CDR3 is 14 residues long. Trimming at V came to 0 bases and at J to 3 bases, leaving 2 bases not matched to a gene. Germline loops: CDR1 PRHDT, CDR2 FYEKMQ (reference sequence). The CDR3 DNA follows: TGTGCCAGCAGCTTAGGGGACAGGTTCTACGAGCAGTACGTC. Protein product: CASSLGDRFYEQYV.

The chain recombines TRBV5-1 with TRBJ2-2, with D possibly being TRBD2 (6 bases). CDR1 is SGHRS, CDR2 YFSETQ, per germline. Between the trimmed V and J ends, which lost 3 bases and 5 bases, there was a span of 17 bases. The CDR3 contains 16 residues. This CDR3 is CASSSGWGGWTGELFF. The CDR3 DNA is TGCGCCAGCAGCTCGGGTTGGGGAGGTTGGACCGGGGAGCTGTTTTTT. Looking up the rest from reference TRBV5-1 and TRBJ2-2 gives the full variable domain: KAGVTQTPRYLIKTRGQQVTLSCSPISGHRSVSWYQQTPGQGLQFLFEYFSETQRNKGNFPGRFSGRQFSNSRSEMNVSTLELGDSALYLCASSSGWGGWTGELFFGEGSRLTVL.

The V gene is TRBV2, the J gene TRBJ1-4, with no clear D. With 1 base removed from V and 3 bases from J, the gap between germline ends came to 15 bases. From germline, CDR1 is SNHLY and CDR2 FYNNEI. The CDR3 is 17 amino acids. Here the CDR3 DNA reads TGTGCCAGCAGTGAAGGGTTGAGGTCCGGGGCTAATGAAAAACTGTTTTTT. Translated, it gives CASSEGLRSGANEKLFF.

This clone came up once. The CDR3 DNA sequence: TGTGCCACCAGCAGGACACGCGGGACAGCCAAAAACATTCAGTACTTC. Translated, it gives CATSRTRGTAKNIQYF. J is TRBJ2-4 and V is TRBV15; maybe TRBD2 (6 bases). Germline lookup yields CDR1 LNHNV and CDR2 YYDKDF (reference sequence). This CDR3 is built from 16 residues. V was trimmed by 3 bases and J by 0 bases, leaving 12 bases between them. The full variable domain, in which reference TRBV15 and TRBJ2-4 provide the parts outside the CDR3, is DAMVIQNPRYQVTQFGKPVTLSCSQTLNHNVMYWYQQKSSQAPKLLFHYYDKDFNNEADTPDNFQSRRPNTSFCFLDIRSPGLGDTAMYLCATSRTRGTAKNIQYFGAGTRLSVL.

This chain joins TRBV7-9 and TRBJ2-1; TRBD1 matches 8 bases. The CDR3 contains 16 residues. The V and J ends lost 5 bases and 2 bases, in that order; junction bases with no gene match: 8. The germline V gene has CDR1 SEHNR and CDR2 FQNEAQ (reference sequence). CDR3 sequence: CASSRPGGLTYNEQFF. The DNA of the CDR3 is TGTGCCAGCAGCCGACCAGGGGGCTTAACCTACAATGAGCAGTTCTTC.

The count of this clone is one. The rearrangement uses TRBV7-6 and TRBJ2-1; no clear D. Germline CDR1 is SGHVS and CDR2 is FNYEAQ. The CDR3 is 16 residues long. Trimming pared 0 bases from V and 0 bases from J, leaving 9 bases between. CDR3 sequence: CASSLAGRSSYNEQFF. The CDR3 nucleotides read TGTGCCAGCAGCTTAGCGGGCAGAAGCTCCTACAATGAGCAGTTCTTC.

The chain combines TRBV2 with TRBJ2-7, with D possibly being TRBD2 (6 bases). The CDR3 is made up of 14 amino acids. Germline CDR1 reads SNHLY; CDR2 reads FYNNEI. Trimming cost V 4 bases and J 2 bases, with 12 bases left between them. The DNA for the CDR3 is TGTGCCAGCAGTGTCCGGGACTCCCCCTACGAGCAGTACGTC. Amino acid sequence: CASSVRDSPYEQYV.